Presented here are 26 T cell receptor beta chains from one specimen sequenced in a study of shared clonotypes between healthy human individuals. The data were produced by immunoSEQ multiplex PCR, yet TCRdb's version contains in-frame clones alone and is incomplete. The sample has about 680,000 clones; about 74% are singletons. The specimen sequenced was memory CD4+ T cells sorted from blood. Subset specified: CD45RA-negative fraction. The origin of the receptors is a woman aged 25 to 39 in good health.

The chain recombines TRBV20-1 with TRBJ2-7; D is unclear. Germline V gene data show CDR1 as DFQATT and CDR2 as SNEGSKA (reference sequence). The CDR3 runs 10 residues. V was clipped by 3 bases and J by 7 bases, with 7 bases between them. The CDR3 coding sequence is TGCAGTGCTAGTTTGAGAGAGCAGTACTTC. It encodes CSASLREQYF.

As for this clone: The sample contains more than one DNA sequence encoding this CDR3. The V and J genes are TRBV6-1 and TRBJ1-1; TRBD1 is a possible D gene (6 bases). Germline V gene lookup returns CDR1 MNHNS and CDR2 SASEGT. The V end lost 4 bases, the J end lost 1 base, and 10 bases lay between the germline ends. The CDR3 has 14 amino acids. The CDR3 sequence: CASSGRGGNTEAFF. In DNA form, the CDR3 reads TGTGCCAGCAGTGGCAGGGGAGGGAACACTGAAGCTTTCTTT.

The CDR3 nucleotides read TGTGCCAGCAGCCGTCTCTGGCGGGACAATGAGCAGTTCTTC. The encoded protein is CASSRLWRDNEQFF. The chain uses TRBV14 and TRBJ2-1, with D possibly matching TRBD2 (5 bases). Germline lookup yields CDR1 SGHDN and CDR2 FVKESK. The CDR3 consists of 14 residues. V shed 4 bases and J shed 5 bases, with 12 bases lying between them.

This clone has a handful of counts. This chain links TRBV7-6 with TRBJ2-3; TRBD2 is a possible D gene (6 bases). Germline-derived CDR1 and CDR2 are SGHVS and FNYEAQ. CDR3 size: 16 residues. Trimming took off 5 bases at V and 3 bases at J, with 18 bases between the two ends. For the CDR3, the DNA is TGTGCCAGCAGCCCTCCCGCGAGGAGGGAGACAGATACGCAGTATTTT. This gives the protein CASSPPARRETDTQYF.

The chain couples TRBV2 to TRBJ1-1, with D possibly matching TRBD1 (5 bases). Looked up from germline, CDR1 is SNHLY and CDR2 is FYNNEI. V was clipped by 11 bases and J by 3 bases, with 16 bases between them. CDR3 length: 13 residues. The CDR3, as DNA: TGTGCCGGGGCCTGGGGGGAGGACACTGAAGCTTTCTTT. Residues: CAGAWGEDTEAFF.

This CDR3 is CASRSITDTQYF. The CDR3 nucleotides read TGTGCCAGCAGGTCGATCACAGATACGCAGTATTTT. The V call is TRBV7-2, the J call TRBJ2-3; D uncertain. The ends were cut back, 6 bases at V and 2 bases at J, with 6 bases in the middle. CDR3 length equals 12 residues. CDR1 is SGHTA and CDR2 is FQGNSA in the germline V gene.

In its sample, this clone was seen a few times. This sequence joins TRBV4-1 and TRBJ1-4, with 8 bases lining up with TRBD1. This CDR3 spans 17 amino acids. Trimming removed 4 bases from V and 7 bases from J; junction bases left unmatched: 14. Germline V gene sequence: CDR1 MGHRA, CDR2 YSYEKL. CDR3 bases: TGCGCCAGCAGCCCCCGAGGCCTGACAGGGGATTTTGAAAAACTGTTTTTT. This codes for CASSPRGLTGDFEKLFF.

The rearrangement uses TRBV7-9 and TRBJ2-2; 10 positions agree with TRBD1. CDR3 length equals 17 residues. Germline-derived CDR1 and CDR2 are SEHNR and FQNEAQ (reference sequence). The junction had 10 bases not matched to a gene; V was cut back by 5 bases and J by 4 bases. CDR3 sequence (DNA): TGTGCCAGCAGCGCACCCAAGGGACAGGGGCTCACCGGGGAGCTGTTTTTT. As protein: CASSAPKGQGLTGELFF. Full variable domain (missing parts from reference TRBV7-9 and TRBJ2-2): DTGVSQNPRHKITKRGQNVTFRCDPISEHNRLYWYRQTLGQGPEFLTYFQNEAQLEKSRLLSDRFSAERPKGSFSTLEIQRTEQGDSAMYLCASSAPKGQGLTGELFFGEGSRLTVL.

The chain joins TRBV28 to TRBJ2-7, with unresolved D. Germline CDR1 reads MDHEN; CDR2 reads SYDVKM. The CDR3 consists of 15 residues. V was shortened by 6 bases and J by 1 base, with 16 bases between the two germline ends. The CDR3 protein is CASSFPQVGSYEQYF. Here the CDR3 DNA reads TGTGCCAGCAGCTTCCCTCAGGTGGGGTCCTACGAGCAGTACTTC.

The genes are TRBV4-2 and TRBJ2-2; TRBD1 or TRBD2 may be the D gene (5 bases each). Trimming cost V 4 bases and J 5 bases, with 5 bases left between them. Germline loops: CDR1 LGHNA, CDR2 YNFKEQ. The CDR3 is made up of 12 amino acids. CDR3 loop: CASSRGTGELFF. The CDR3 bases are TGTGCCAGCAGCCGGGGGACCGGGGAGCTGTTTTTT.

This chain connects TRBV19 to TRBJ1-5; 8 bases align to TRBD1. The J segment lost 8 bases and the V segment lost 6 bases, leaving 15 bases of the junction unmatched. CDR3 length equals 16 residues. Germline V gene data show CDR1 as LNHDA and CDR2 as SQIVND (reference sequence). CDR3 DNA sequence: TGTGCCAGTAGCAAGGTTAGGACAGGGAATTCGAAGCCCCAGCATTTT. It translates to CASSKVRTGNSKPQHF.

The chain has TRBV10-3 and TRBJ2-7, with D maybe TRBD1 (6 bases). The CDR3 consists of 14 residues. Germline assignment: CDR1 ENHRY and CDR2 SYGVKD. V was shortened by 2 bases and J by 3 bases, with 11 bases between the two germline ends. CDR3 sequence: CAISEGGVGYEQYF. DNA for the CDR3: TGTGCCATCAGTGAGGGGGGCGTGGGCTACGAGCAGTACTTC.

This clone has just a few counts. The sample contains more than one DNA sequence encoding this CDR3. V usage is TRBV28 and J usage is TRBJ1-2, with TRBD1 as a possible D gene (5 bases). This CDR3 region has 12 residues. Per germline, CDR1 MDHEN and CDR2 SYDVKM. V was cut by 3 bases and J by 4 bases, with 6 bases left in between. Here the CDR3 DNA reads TGTGCCAGCAGTTTGGGGGGCTATGGCTACACCTTC. Its translation: CASSLGGYGYTF.

The chain has TRBV25-1 and TRBJ2-5, with 12 nucleotides matching TRBD2. V shed 4 bases, J shed 2 bases, and the junction held 8 bases outside the gene matches. Germline CDR1 is MGHDK and CDR2 is SYGVNS. The CDR3 consists of 17 residues. The CDR3 sequence is CASSAPPGLAGQETQYF. In DNA form, the CDR3 reads TGTGCCAGCAGTGCGCCCCCTGGACTAGCGGGACAAGAGACCCAGTACTTC.

Remarks on this clone: Within the sample, other DNA sequences also encode this same CDR3. The chain combines TRBV5-1 with TRBJ1-1, with D perhaps matching TRBD1 (6 bases). This CDR3 has 13 amino acids. In germline, CDR1 is SGHRS, CDR2 YFSETQ. V was clipped by 4 bases and J by 1 base, with 8 bases between them. The CDR3 loop is CASSLQGNTEAFF. As DNA, the CDR3 is TGCGCCAGCAGCCTACAGGGGAACACTGAAGCTTTCTTT.

The chain couples TRBV11-2 to TRBJ2-5; D possibly corresponds to TRBD1 (6 bases). Germline V gives CDR1 SGHAT, CDR2 FQNNGV. CDR3 length equals 14 residues. V was pared by 7 bases and J by 4 bases, with 16 bases between. CDR3 DNA: TGTGCCAGCAACCGCCGAGGGGGTTTAGAGACCCAGTACTTC. Translation: CASNRRGGLETQYF.

The genes are TRBV7-7 and TRBJ2-1; 7 nucleotides agree with TRBD2. Per the germline V gene, CDR1 is SSHAT and CDR2 is FNYEAQ (reference sequence). V shed 5 bases, J shed 4 bases, and the junction held 11 bases outside the gene matches. The CDR3 has 16 residues. CDR3 nucleotides: TGTGCCAGCAGCCCCGGTGGTGCGGGAGAATACAATGAGCAGTTCTTC. It translates to CASSPGGAGEYNEQFF.

V is TRBV21-1 and J is TRBJ1-2. TRBV21-1 is recorded as a pseudogene. The CDR3 runs 15 residues. The DNA for the CDR3 is TGTGCCAGCAGCCCCCGAGAGGCCGGAAGCTATGGCTACACCTTC. Its translation is CASSPREAGSYGYTF.

This clone has just a few counts. This sequence joins TRBV5-1 and TRBJ2-5; TRBD1 agrees at 9 bases. The V segment lost 3 bases and the J segment 5 bases; nucleotides outside the gene matches: 8. The CDR3 extends over 15 amino acids. Germline CDR1 and CDR2: SGHRS and YFSETQ. The CDR3 here is CASSSGQGMRETQYF. In DNA form, the CDR3 reads TGCGCCAGCAGCTCTGGACAGGGGATGCGGGAGACCCAGTACTTC.

The chain links TRBV21-1 to TRBJ2-7; the table's D call, TRBD2, has no DNA check behind it. TRBV21-1 has pseudogene status. This CDR3 has 13 amino acids. CDR3 sequence (DNA): TGTGCCAGCAGCAAAGAGGTCGGGAACGAGCAGTACTTC. Translation: CASSKEVGNEQYF.

Of note for this clone: In the same sample, other DNA sequences code for this CDR3. V usage is TRBV7-8 and J usage is TRBJ2-1; no reliable D call. Per the germline V gene, CDR1 is SGHVS and CDR2 is FQNEAQ. CDR3 size: 12 residues. The V end lost 9 bases, the J end lost 7 bases, and 13 bases lay between the germline ends. CDR3 sequence (DNA): TGTGCCAGTAGCCTCGGAGCGAATGAGCAGTTCTTC. This codes for CASSLGANEQFF.

This clone was counted a few times. The same CDR3 also results from other DNA sequences found in this sample. The CDR3 spells CASSPRNTGELFF. The CDR3 DNA is TGTGCCAGTAGTCCCAGGAACACCGGGGAGCTGTTTTTT. V is TRBV19 and J is TRBJ2-2; unclear D gene. Trimming removed 5 bases from V and 1 base from J, with 5 bases in between. The germline V gene encodes CDR1 LNHDA and CDR2 SQIVND (reference sequence). The CDR3 loop spans 13 amino acids. The full variable domain, in which reference TRBV19 and TRBJ2-2 provide the parts outside the CDR3, is DGGITQSPKYLFRKEGQNVTLSCEQNLNHDAMYWYRQDPGQGLRLIYYSQIVNDFQKGDIAEGYSVSREKKESFPLTVTSAQKNPTAFYLCASSPRNTGELFFGEGSRLTVL.

In this sample, this clone turned up a few times. The chain has TRBV13 and TRBJ2-1; 10 bases agree with TRBD2. The CDR3 has 16 residues. Germline trimming cut 5 bases from V and 2 bases from J; bases unmatched to any gene: 6. Germline lookup yields CDR1 PRHDT and CDR2 FYEKMQ (reference sequence). CDR3 nucleotide sequence: TGTGCCAGCAGCGGCCCTAGCGGGAGTACCTACAATGAGCAGTTCTTC. This codes for CASSGPSGSTYNEQFF.

This chain joins TRBV5-1 and TRBJ2-1, with 14 bases lining up with TRBD2. The CDR3 is made up of 16 amino acids. J lost 8 bases, V lost 0 bases, and 4 bases had no gene match. From germline, CDR1 is SGHRS and CDR2 YFSETQ. The CDR3 is CASSLVGTSGSDEQFF. CDR3 nucleotide sequence: TGCGCCAGCAGCTTGGTAGGGACTAGCGGGAGTGATGAGCAGTTCTTC.

In its sample, this clone was seen a few times. The chain uses TRBV7-9 and TRBJ1-4, with unresolved D. The ends were cut back, 5 bases at V and 7 bases at J, with 14 bases in the middle. Germline CDR1 reads SEHNR; CDR2 reads FQNEAQ (reference sequence). The CDR3 is 14 residues long. The CDR3 region has the DNA TGTGCCAGCAGCATATATTCGGAACCTGAAAAACTGTTTTTT. As protein: CASSIYSEPEKLFF.

Of note for this clone: The same CDR3 also results from other DNA sequences found in this sample. The chain is built from TRBV6-6 and TRBJ1-5; D might be TRBD1 (5 bases). The CDR3 extends over 13 amino acids. V was trimmed by 2 bases and J by 4 bases, leaving 6 bases between them. Per germline, CDR1 MNHNY and CDR2 SVGAGI (reference sequence). The CDR3 bases are TGTGCCAGCAGTTACGGGGGAAATCAGCCCCAGCATTTT. Translation gives CASSYGGNQPQHF.